The TCR beta chain described here comes from a study of T cells in narcolepsy. Across the study: Donors had narcolepsy type 1 or type 2, or were healthy controls. Study-wide results and caveats: Blood of same and different patients, but not healthy controls, reportedly held recurring autoreactive clonotypes. HCRT-specific and TRIB2-specific autoreactive clonotypes appeared among same-patient CSF and blood CD4+ clonotypes.

The data were produced by immunoSEQ multiplex PCR, yet TCRdb's version contains in-frame clones alone and is incomplete. Of about 710 clones in the sample, roughly 20% were seen once. About this clone: Its antigen is unknown.

The V gene's germline CDR1 is LNHNV and CDR2 YYDKDF (reference sequence). CDR3 size: 15 residues. The V gene lost 5 bases and the J gene lost 0 bases, with 14 bases spanning the gap. Specimen: cultured CD4+ T cells from cerebrospinal fluid. The TCR originated in a human donor with narcolepsy. The chain employs TRBV15 and TRBJ2-7, with D possibly TRBD1 on 5 matching bases. The DNA for the CDR3 is TGTGCCACCAGCCTGGGGCCGGAACTCTCCTACGAGCAGTACTTC. This gives the protein CATSLGPELSYEQYF.